These T cell receptor beta chains were read from a single sample in a study of shared clonotypes between healthy human individuals. Generated by immunoSEQ multiplex PCR, the TCRdb table keeps only in-frame clones and is missing some. The sample consists of about a million clones, roughly 77% of them appearing once. Sequenced input: memory CD4+ T cells from PBMCs. The receptor source for this set is a man aged 18 to 29 in good health. Some clones in this sample may be carry-over from other donors' samples. Both conserved end residues are part of each CDR3. Fields, in order: V gene, J gene, CDR3 protein.

v_gene: TRBV11-3
j_gene: TRBJ2-1
CDR3aa: CASSVRGGSSNEQFF

v_gene: TRBV27
j_gene: TRBJ2-4
CDR3aa: CASSIGGGVQYF

v_gene: TRBV9
j_gene: TRBJ1-1
CDR3aa: CASSVAFDGTEAFF

v_gene: TRBV5-6
j_gene: TRBJ1-1
CDR3aa: CASSFGVSLNTEAFF

v_gene: TRBV7-3
j_gene: TRBJ2-2
CDR3aa: CASSLGPIDNTGELFF

v_gene: TRBV7-9
j_gene: TRBJ2-1
CDR3aa: CASSPKRRLAEYNEQFF

v_gene: TRBV28
j_gene: TRBJ2-7
CDR3aa: CASSSGSLSYEQYF

v_gene: TRBV6-1
j_gene: TRBJ2-5
CDR3aa: CASSDPTGGRLRQETQYF

v_gene: TRBV11-2
j_gene: TRBJ1-4
CDR3aa: CASSSPGVGKEKLFF

v_gene: TRBV6-6
j_gene: TRBJ2-7
CDR3aa: CASSQLRPGQGYEQYF

v_gene: TRBV5-1
j_gene: TRBJ2-1
CDR3aa: CASSLERGSYNEQFF

v_gene: TRBV5-1
j_gene: TRBJ2-3
CDR3aa: CASSFGLIGGDTQYF

v_gene: TRBV28
j_gene: TRBJ2-3
CDR3aa: CASSLYGGASTDTQYF

v_gene: TRBV18
j_gene: TRBJ2-6
CDR3aa: CASSPGLAGGGANVLTF

v_gene: TRBV2
j_gene: NA
CDR3aa: CASSVRTRAHEQYF

v_gene: TRBV15
j_gene: TRBJ1-5
CDR3aa: CATSRGTGDVAQPQHF

v_gene: TRBV18
j_gene: TRBJ1-3
CDR3aa: CASSPSTGHSGNTIYF

v_gene: TRBV5-4
j_gene: TRBJ2-1
CDR3aa: CASSVPRGNEQFF

v_gene: TRBV19
j_gene: TRBJ1-1
CDR3aa: CASSIRSMPGLEAFF

v_gene: TRBV9
j_gene: TRBJ1-6
CDR3aa: CASSAWTGVGSPLHF

v_gene: TRBV29-1
j_gene: TRBJ2-3
CDR3aa: CSVDSRDAGDTQYF

v_gene: TRBV4-1
j_gene: TRBJ1-5
CDR3aa: CASSQEAAQGWWPQHF

v_gene: TRBV28
j_gene: TRBJ1-2
CDR3aa: CASSGGTGFGGYTF

v_gene: TRBV9
j_gene: TRBJ2-2
CDR3aa: CASSVGQNTGELFF

v_gene: TRBV18
j_gene: TRBJ2-2
CDR3aa: CASSPLSGAGELFF

v_gene: TRBV19
j_gene: TRBJ1-2
CDR3aa: CASSRAFSSLYGYTF

v_gene: TRBV7-9
j_gene: TRBJ2-7
CDR3aa: CASSPKTGLADDEQYF

v_gene: TRBV18
j_gene: TRBJ1-2
CDR3aa: CASSPLRSLQDGYTF

v_gene: TRBV21-1
j_gene: TRBJ2-7
CDR3aa: CASSKPRTVSSYEQYF

v_gene: TRBV19
j_gene: TRBJ2-3
CDR3aa: CASRGQGADTQYF

v_gene: TRBV11-3
j_gene: TRBJ2-7
CDR3aa: CASSPAAISYEQYF

v_gene: TRBV7-9
j_gene: TRBJ2-7
CDR3aa: CASSLDYPGEQYF

v_gene: TRBV7-2
j_gene: TRBJ2-3
CDR3aa: CASSLAGTRGTDTQYF

v_gene: TRBV18
j_gene: TRBJ2-2
CDR3aa: CASSLQNPATGAGELFF

v_gene: TRBV2
j_gene: TRBJ1-2
CDR3aa: CASRPGNYGYTF

v_gene: TRBV28
j_gene: TRBJ2-1
CDR3aa: CASTTEAGQFF

v_gene: TRBV5-1
j_gene: TRBJ2-4
CDR3aa: CASSENTGSDGVQYF

v_gene: TRBV4-2
j_gene: TRBJ2-7
CDR3aa: CASSQGTRDSYEQYF

v_gene: TRBV2
j_gene: TRBJ1-3
CDR3aa: CASSEWAGGSSGNTIYF

v_gene: TRBV7-3
j_gene: TRBJ1-1
CDR3aa: CASSRQGVTEAFF

v_gene: TRBV9
j_gene: TRBJ2-1
CDR3aa: CASSVGLAGVYNEQFF

v_gene: TRBV7-9
j_gene: TRBJ1-2
CDR3aa: CASSFTGERGYTF

v_gene: TRBV18
j_gene: TRBJ2-3
CDR3aa: CASSLNSATDTQYF

v_gene: TRBV5-3
j_gene: TRBJ2-7
CDR3aa: CARWTGQGNEQYF

v_gene: TRBV5-1
j_gene: TRBJ2-1
CDR3aa: CASSPQGASYNEQFF

v_gene: TRBV29-1
j_gene: TRBJ2-3
CDR3aa: CSVAAGFPTDTQYF

v_gene: TRBV21-1
j_gene: TRBJ1-1
CDR3aa: CASSKAVKGLIYTEAFF

v_gene: TRBV7-2
j_gene: TRBJ1-5
CDR3aa: CASSQLPAIGVSNQPQHF

v_gene: TRBV30
j_gene: TRBJ1-4
CDR3aa: CAWRTDSEKLFF

v_gene: TRBV5-4
j_gene: TRBJ1-2
CDR3aa: CASSLTSANYGYTF

v_gene: TRBV25-1
j_gene: TRBJ2-3
CDR3aa: CASSLGLGQSTDTQYF

v_gene: TRBV7-9
j_gene: TRBJ2-1
CDR3aa: CASSLGERPNEQFF

v_gene: TRBV7-2
j_gene: TRBJ2-7
CDR3aa: CASSPAGTRAYEQYF

v_gene: TRBV28
j_gene: TRBJ1-1
CDR3aa: CASSLARLGATEAFF

v_gene: TRBV7-2
j_gene: TRBJ2-4
CDR3aa: CASSPEGRDIQYF